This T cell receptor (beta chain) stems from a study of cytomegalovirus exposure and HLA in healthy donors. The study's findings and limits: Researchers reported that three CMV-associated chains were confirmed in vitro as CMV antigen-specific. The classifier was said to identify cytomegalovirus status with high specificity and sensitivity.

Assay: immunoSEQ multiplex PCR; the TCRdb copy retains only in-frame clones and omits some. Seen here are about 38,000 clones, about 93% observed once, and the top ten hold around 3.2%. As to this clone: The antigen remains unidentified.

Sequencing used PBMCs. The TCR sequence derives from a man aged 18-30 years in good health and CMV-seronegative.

The CDR3 nucleotides read TGTGCCAGCAGCGATACCGGGACTAGCGGGGTTCGCCAAGAGACCCAGTACTTC. It is translated as CASSDTGTSGVRQETQYF. This rearrangement joins TRBV5-5 to TRBJ2-5, with TRBD2 matching 13 bases. After removal of 4 bases from V and 1 base from J, the junction contained 10 bases not matched to a gene. Germline V lookup: CDR1 SGHKS, CDR2 YYEKEE (reference sequence). This CDR3 has 18 amino acids. The full variable domain, completed using reference TRBV5-5 and TRBJ2-5, is DAGVTQSPTHLIKTRGQQVTLRCSPISGHKSVSWYQQVLGQGPQFIFQYYEKEERGRGNFPDRFSARQFPNYSSELNVNALLLGDSALYLCASSDTGTSGVRQETQYFGPGTRLLVL.